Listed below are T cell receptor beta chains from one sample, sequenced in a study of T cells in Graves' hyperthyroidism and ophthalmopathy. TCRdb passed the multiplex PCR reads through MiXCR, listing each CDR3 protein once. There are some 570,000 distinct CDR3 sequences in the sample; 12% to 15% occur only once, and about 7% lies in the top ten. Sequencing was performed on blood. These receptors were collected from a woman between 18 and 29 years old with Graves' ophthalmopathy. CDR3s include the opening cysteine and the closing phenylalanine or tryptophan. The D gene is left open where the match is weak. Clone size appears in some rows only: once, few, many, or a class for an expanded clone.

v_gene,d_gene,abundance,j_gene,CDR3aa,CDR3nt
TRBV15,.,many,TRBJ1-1,CATSPLLSGWDTEAFF,TGTGCCACCAGCCCCCTTTTGTCAGGGTGGGACACTGAAGCTTTCTTT
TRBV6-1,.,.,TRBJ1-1,CASSEALGGPTEAFF,TGTGCCAGCAGTGAAGCGCTCGGGGGTCCCACTGAAGCTTTCTTT
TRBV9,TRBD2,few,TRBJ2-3,CASSAKLAEPTDTQYF,TGTGCCAGCAGCGCGAAACTAGCGGAGCCCACAGATACGCAGTATTTT
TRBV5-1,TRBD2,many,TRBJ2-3,CASSLARRSGRPDTQYF,TGCGCCAGCAGCTTGGCCCGGAGAAGCGGGAGACCAGATACGCAGTATTTT
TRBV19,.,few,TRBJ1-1,CASSIRTAEAFF,TGTGCCAGTAGTATAAGGACGGCTGAAGCTTTCTTT
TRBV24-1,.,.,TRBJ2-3,CATSDPDLSSTDTQYF,TGTGCCACCAGTGACCCGGACCTATCTAGCACAGATACGCAGTATTTT
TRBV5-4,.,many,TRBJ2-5,CASSASDQETQYF,TGTGCCAGCAGCGCTAGCGACCAAGAGACCCAGTACTTC
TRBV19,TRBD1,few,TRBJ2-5,CASRRDRGRGETQYF,TGTGCCAGTAGACGTGACAGGGGCCGAGGAGAGACCCAGTACTTC
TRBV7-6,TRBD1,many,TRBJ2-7,CATRTGAGSSYEQYF,TGTGCCACCCGGACAGGGGCAGGAAGCTCCTACGAGCAGTACTTC
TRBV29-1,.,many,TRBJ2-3,CSVYLATSTDTQYF,TGCAGCGTTTATTTGGCGACAAGCACAGATACGCAGTATTTT
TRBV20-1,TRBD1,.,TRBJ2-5,CSARVTGPQETQYF,TGCAGTGCTAGGGTGACAGGGCCCCAAGAGACCCAGTACTTC
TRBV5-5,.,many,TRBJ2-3,CASSPTPILRPAPSTDTQYF,TGTGCCAGCAGCCCCACCCCGATTTTACGGCCAGCCCCTAGCACAGATACGCAGTATTTT
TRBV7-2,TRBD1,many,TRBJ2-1,CASSLQGTGRHEQFF,TGTGCCAGCAGCCTGCAAGGGACAGGGAGGCATGAGCAGTTCTTC
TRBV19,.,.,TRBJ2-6,CASSILTVASGANVLTF,TGTGCCAGTAGTATACTGACCGTAGCTTCTGGGGCCAACGTCCTGACTTTC
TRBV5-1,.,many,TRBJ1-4,CASSGLESRKLFF,TGCGCCAGCAGCGGGCTGGAATCGAGAAAACTGTTTTTT
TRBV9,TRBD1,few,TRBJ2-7,CASSVTGGEDEQYF,TGTGCCAGCAGCGTGACAGGGGGTGAGGACGAGCAGTACTTC
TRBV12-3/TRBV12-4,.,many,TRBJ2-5,CASSLAATLQETQYF,TGTGCCAGCAGTTTAGCGGCGACGCTTCAAGAGACCCAGTACTTC
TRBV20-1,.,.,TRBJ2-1,CSARDPGKLSTLGNEQFF,TGCAGTGCTAGAGATCCGGGGAAGCTCTCCACTCTCGGCAATGAGCAGTTCTTC
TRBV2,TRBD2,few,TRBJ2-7,CASSPHAGGPTRGTSYEQYF,TGTGCCAGCTCACCTCATGCGGGAGGGCCCACCAGAGGAACCTCCTACGAGCAGTACTTC
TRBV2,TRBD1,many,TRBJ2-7,CASNLGQIHEQYF,TGTGCCAGCAACCTGGGACAGATCCACGAGCAGTACTTC
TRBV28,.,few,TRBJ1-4,CASSSPGTLGNEKLFF,TGTGCCAGCAGTTCTCCGGGGACTCTGGGGAATGAAAAACTGTTTTTT
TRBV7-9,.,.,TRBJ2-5,CASSLGTAGETQYF,TGTGCCAGCAGCTTAGGGACGGCTGGAGAGACCCAGTACTTC
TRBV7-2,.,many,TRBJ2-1,CASKGGDPGRNEQFF,TGTGCCAGCAAAGGTGGGGATCCGGGACGCAATGAGCAGTTCTTC